This TCR beta chain was obtained from a study of blood T cell repertoires in COVID-19. In the original analysis: From reference gene primer amplification, estimates of nucleated cell counts were derived. TCRdb's table, derived via immunoSEQ multiplex PCR, lists solely in-frame clones and lacks some. V, J and clone size are those of that table, while D and trimming were read from the DNA. The data show 220,000 or so clones, about 80% seen once. Trimming removed 8 bases from V and 4 bases from J, with 15 bases in between. Germline V gene sequence: CDR1 MDHEN, CDR2 SYDVKM. The CDR3 is 13 amino acids. The V call is TRBV28, the J call TRBJ2-7; a weak D match, TRBD1 (6 bases). This clonotype was sampled from a woman aged 60-75 years with acute or convalescent COVID-19. The sequencing sample was made of peripheral blood. The DNA for the CDR3 is TGTGCCAGCGGAGGACAGCTCATATACGAGCAGTACTTC. Amino acids: CASGGQLIYEQYF. Supplemented by reference TRBV28 and TRBJ2-7, the full variable domain reads DVKVTQSSRYLVKRTGEKVFLECVQDMDHENMFWYRQDPGLGLRLIYFSYDVKMKEKGDIPEGYSVSREKKERFSLILESASTNQTSMYLCASGGQLIYEQYFGPGTRLTVT.